One sample yielded the 23 T cell receptor beta chains listed below, sequenced in a study of blood T cell repertoires in COVID-19. Sequencing used immunoSEQ multiplex PCR; TCRdb keeps in-frame clones, though not all of them. The sample lists roughly 380,000 clones, roughly 77% seen once, with around 1% in the top ten. Material: peripheral blood. The source of these receptors is a human donor with acute or convalescent COVID-19. The donor label of this sample is uncertain.

J is TRBJ2-7 and V is TRBV4-1; 7 bases match TRBD2. CDR1 is MGHRA and CDR2 is YSYEKL in the germline V gene. Trimming at V came to 3 bases and at J to 5 bases, leaving 7 bases not matched to a gene. This CDR3 region has 14 residues. The CDR3 is CASSQELAANEQYF. CDR3 coding DNA: TGCGCCAGCAGCCAGGAGCTAGCGGCCAACGAGCAGTACTTC.

V and J are TRBV3-1 (or the pseudogene TRBV3-2) and TRBJ1-1; possibly TRBD1 for D (6 bases). Germline V gives CDR1 LGHDT, CDR2 YNNKEL (reference sequence). V gave up 2 bases and J gave up 1 base, with 11 bases separating them. CDR3 length: 15 amino acids. The CDR3 sequence is CASSQSDRSNTEAFF. CDR3 nucleotides: TGTGCCAGCAGCCAATCCGACAGGTCGAACACTGAAGCTTTCTTT.

In this sample, this clone turned up a few times. This chain joins TRBV2 and TRBJ1-2; tentatively, D is TRBD1 (5 bases). Germline-derived CDR1 and CDR2 are SNHLY and FYNNEI. Trimming took off 6 bases at V and 9 bases at J, with 14 bases between the two ends. The length of the CDR3 is 12 residues. The CDR3 DNA is TGTGCCAGCAGGAATGGACAACTACGCTACACCTTC. The encoded protein is CASRNGQLRYTF. The whole variable domain, remainder taken from reference TRBV2 and TRBJ1-2, is EPEVTQTPSHQVTQMGQEVILRCVPISNHLYFYWYRQILGQKVEFLVSFYNNEISEKSEIFDDQFSVERPDGSNFTLKIRSTKLEDSAMYFCASRNGQLRYTFGSGTRLTVV.

The chain is built from TRBV5-1 and TRBJ2-7; D gene unclear. In germline, CDR1 is SGHRS, CDR2 YFSETQ. The V end lost 5 bases, the J end lost 2 bases, and 14 bases lay between the germline ends. The CDR3 is made up of 14 amino acids. CDR3 nucleotide sequence: TGCGCCAGCAGAAGGCACCGAGAGGCCTACGAGCAGTACTTC. Translated: CASRRHREAYEQYF.

This chain uses TRBV11-3 with TRBJ1-1; no clear D gene. Looked up from germline, CDR1 is SGHNT and CDR2 is YENEEA. CDR3 length: 13 residues. V gave up 5 bases and J gave up 3 bases, with 10 bases separating them. This chain's CDR3 is CASSPGPDTEAFF. The CDR3 coding sequence is TGTGCCAGCAGCCCAGGCCCGGACACTGAAGCTTTCTTT.

V is TRBV5-1 and J is TRBJ1-5, with a weak D call TRBD1 (5 bases). The V and J ends lost 4 bases and 4 bases respectively, with 12 bases between them. The CDR3 has 14 amino acids. Germline loops: CDR1 SGHRS, CDR2 YFSETQ. In DNA form, the CDR3 reads TGCGCCAGCAGCCCTGGGGGGGAGAATCAGCCCCAGCATTTT. Its translation: CASSPGGENQPQHF.

The CDR3 protein is CASSLGRQLTDTQYF. The CDR3 DNA is TGTGCCAGCAGCTTAGGTCGACAGCTCACAGATACGCAGTATTTT. The chain recombines TRBV7-9 with TRBJ2-3, with a weak D call TRBD1 (5 bases). Germline CDR1 and CDR2: SEHNR and FQNEAQ (reference sequence). The CDR3 runs to 15 residues. Trimming removed 1 base from V and 2 bases from J, with 10 bases in between.

V and J are TRBV11-2 and TRBJ2-1; 10 nucleotides agree with TRBD2. J lost 9 bases, V lost 1 base, and 9 bases had no gene match. CDR1 and CDR2 (germline): SGHAT, FQNNGV. There are 16 residues in the CDR3. The CDR3 region has the DNA TGTGCCAGCAGCTTAGCGGCTAGCGGGAGTTTTCGTGAGCAGTTCTTC. It specifies CASSLAASGSFREQFF.

This rearrangement joins TRBV30 to TRBJ2-3, with a possible D match to TRBD2 (5 bases). V shed 1 base and J shed 0 bases, with 8 bases lying between them. CDR1 and CDR2 (germline): GTSNPN, SVGIG (reference sequence). This CDR3 has 14 residues. The CDR3 loop reads CAWSGGGSTDTQYF. CDR3 DNA sequence: TGTGCCTGGAGTGGTGGAGGAAGCACAGATACGCAGTATTTT.

This clone was detected a few times. The gene calls are TRBV6-2 or TRBV6-3 and TRBJ1-1; 7 nucleotides line up with TRBD1. CDR3 length equals 11 residues. The V segment lost 4 bases and the J segment 11 bases; nucleotides outside the gene matches: 4. Germline V CDR1 and CDR2: MNHEY, SVGEGT. The CDR3, as DNA: TGTGCCAGCAGTTTGGACAGGATCGCTTTCTTT. It encodes CASSLDRIAFF.

The chain joins TRBV7-2 to TRBJ2-2, with 7 nucleotides matching TRBD2. This CDR3 is 16 amino acids long. With V trimmed by 4 bases and J by 4 bases, 9 bases remained unmatched. CDR1 and CDR2 from the germline V gene are SGHTA and FQGNSA. CDR3 protein: CASSSGLHIRTGELFF. Here the CDR3 DNA reads TGTGCCAGCAGCTCGGGACTACACATACGCACCGGGGAGCTGTTTTTT. The whole variable domain, filled in from reference TRBV7-2 and TRBJ2-2, reads GAGVSQSPSNKVTEKGKDVELRCDPISGHTALYWYRQSLGQGLEFLIYFQGNSAPDKSGLPSDRFSAERTGGSVSTLTIQRTQQEDSAVYLCASSSGLHIRTGELFFGEGSRLTVL.

This chain uses TRBV7-6 with TRBJ1-6; D is undetermined. Per germline, CDR1 SGHVS and CDR2 FNYEAQ. CDR3 length equals 14 residues. With 2 bases removed from V and 6 bases from J, the gap between germline ends came to 8 bases. The CDR3 reads CASSLSRSNSPLHF. CDR3 bases: TGTGCCAGCAGCTTAAGCCGAAGTAATTCACCCCTCCACTTT. The full variable domain, rest sourced from reference TRBV7-6 and TRBJ1-6, is GAGVSQSPRYKVTKRGQDVALRCDPISGHVSLYWYRQALGQGPEFLTYFNYEAQQDKSGLPNDRFSAERPEGSISTLTIQRTEQRDSAMYRCASSLSRSNSPLHFGNGTRLTVT.

V is TRBV18 and J is TRBJ1-1; no reliable D call. The CDR3 extends over 17 amino acids. Looked up from germline, CDR1 is KGHSH and CDR2 is LQKENI. V gave up 1 base and J gave up 2 bases, with 17 bases separating them. CDR3 in amino acids: CASSPRAGGIVNTEAFF. CDR3 nucleotides: TGTGCCAGCTCACCACGGGCAGGAGGGATAGTTAACACTGAAGCTTTCTTT.

The V call is TRBV5-1, the J call TRBJ2-7; tentatively, D is TRBD2 (7 bases). Germline V gene lookup returns CDR1 SGHRS and CDR2 YFSETQ. Trimming shortened V by 0 bases and J by 6 bases, and 13 bases separated the two germline ends. The CDR3 has 14 amino acids. The CDR3 is CASSLAQGGGEQYF. The CDR3 DNA is TGCGCCAGCAGCTTGGCGCAGGGAGGGGGCGAGCAGTACTTC.

The chain recombines TRBV5-5 with TRBJ1-1; D remains unclear. This CDR3 region has 15 residues. CDR1 SGHKS and CDR2 YYEKEE come from the germline V gene (reference sequence). The V end was cut by 3 bases, the J end by 6 bases, with 18 bases between. Here the CDR3 DNA reads TGTGCCAGCAGCTCCTTGACCACTCCGAGCGCTGAAGCTTTCTTT. It specifies CASSSLTTPSAEAFF.

The chain uses TRBV29-1 and TRBJ1-1; the match to TRBD1 covers 9 bases. Germline assignment: CDR1 SQVTM and CDR2 ANQGSEA. With V trimmed by 3 bases and J by 3 bases, 11 bases remained unmatched. The CDR3 sequence is 16 residues long. The CDR3 protein is CSVEAGGDRVYTEAFF. The CDR3 DNA reads as TGCAGCGTTGAGGCGGGTGGGGACAGGGTGTACACTGAAGCTTTCTTT.

The chain links TRBV18 to TRBJ1-4; weak D call: TRBD1 (6 bases). The CDR3 is 15 residues long. Between the trimmed V and J ends, which lost 3 bases and 3 bases, there was a span of 11 bases. Germline V CDR1 and CDR2: KGHSH, LQKENI. CDR3 bases: TGTGCCAGCTCACCCGCAGGGGCTGCTAATGAAAAACTGTTTTTT. It translates to CASSPAGAANEKLFF.

The V call is TRBV29-1, the J call TRBJ1-2, with TRBD1 matching 8 bases. Looked up from germline, CDR1 is SQVTM and CDR2 is ANQGSEA. V gave up 5 bases and J gave up 4 bases; unmatched junction bases: 6. There are 13 residues in the CDR3. The CDR3 nucleotides read TGCAGCGTTCAACGGGACAGGTTCTATGGCTACACCTTC. This encodes CSVQRDRFYGYTF.

This chain connects TRBV11-2 to TRBJ1-4; 7 nucleotides match TRBD1. V was pared by 2 bases and J by 10 bases, with 13 bases of the junction left unmatched. Germline-derived CDR1 and CDR2 are SGHAT and FQNNGV. CDR3 length equals 16 residues. The chain's CDR3 is CASSLQRQGQEGKLFF. CDR3 nucleotides: TGTGCCAGCAGCTTACAACGACAGGGCCAGGAAGGAAAACTGTTTTTT. The whole variable domain, remainder taken from reference TRBV11-2 and TRBJ1-4, is EAGVAQSPRYKIIEKRQSVAFWCNPISGHATLYWYQQILGQGPKLLIQFQNNGVVDDSQLPKDRFSAERLKGVDSTLKIQPAKLEDSAVYLCASSLQRQGQEGKLFFGSGTQLSVL.

The rearrangement joins TRBV4-1 to TRBJ2-2; D unclear. The CDR3 extends over 15 amino acids. V lost 1 base and J 4 bases, leaving 10 bases between the germline ends. Germline V CDR1 and CDR2: MGHRA, YSYEKL. CDR3 sequence: CASSQVGGPTGELFF. CDR3 in DNA: TGCGCCAGCAGCCAAGTAGGCGGTCCCACCGGGGAGCTGTTTTTT.

This chain connects TRBV2 to TRBJ1-5; D may be TRBD1 (5 bases). There are 15 residues in the CDR3. The germline V and J ends were trimmed by 3 bases and 3 bases, with 12 bases remaining between them. Germline V lookup: CDR1 SNHLY, CDR2 FYNNEI. The CDR3 region is CASSEGGGNNQPQHF. Written as DNA, the CDR3 is TGTGCCAGCAGTGAGGGCGGGGGAAACAATCAGCCCCAGCATTTT.

A note on this clone: One end of the junction fails to match germline, which may point to a read error. The V call is TRBV6-2 or TRBV6-3, the J call TRBJ1-5, with 11 nucleotides matching TRBD1. Per germline, CDR1 MNHEY and CDR2 SVGEGT. The CDR3 length is 15 residues. The CDR3 DNA follows: TGTGCTAGCAGTTACGGGACAGGGGGAAGCCAGCCCCAGCATTTT. This translates into CASSYGTGGSQPQHF.

The V and J genes are TRBV28 and TRBJ2-1, with D possibly matching TRBD2 (6 bases). Germline assignment: CDR1 MDHEN and CDR2 SYDVKM. V was shortened by 1 base and J by 0 bases, with 13 bases between the two germline ends. CDR3 length equals 17 residues. This chain's CDR3 is CASSLSSGLSSYNEQFF. CDR3 nucleotide sequence: TGTGCCAGCAGTTTATCAAGCGGGTTAAGCTCCTACAATGAGCAGTTCTTC. The full variable domain, its missing parts supplied by reference TRBV28 and TRBJ2-1, is DVKVTQSSRYLVKRTGEKVFLECVQDMDHENMFWYRQDPGLGLRLIYFSYDVKMKEKGDIPEGYSVSREKKERFSLILESASTNQTSMYLCASSLSSGLSSYNEQFFGPGTRLTVL.